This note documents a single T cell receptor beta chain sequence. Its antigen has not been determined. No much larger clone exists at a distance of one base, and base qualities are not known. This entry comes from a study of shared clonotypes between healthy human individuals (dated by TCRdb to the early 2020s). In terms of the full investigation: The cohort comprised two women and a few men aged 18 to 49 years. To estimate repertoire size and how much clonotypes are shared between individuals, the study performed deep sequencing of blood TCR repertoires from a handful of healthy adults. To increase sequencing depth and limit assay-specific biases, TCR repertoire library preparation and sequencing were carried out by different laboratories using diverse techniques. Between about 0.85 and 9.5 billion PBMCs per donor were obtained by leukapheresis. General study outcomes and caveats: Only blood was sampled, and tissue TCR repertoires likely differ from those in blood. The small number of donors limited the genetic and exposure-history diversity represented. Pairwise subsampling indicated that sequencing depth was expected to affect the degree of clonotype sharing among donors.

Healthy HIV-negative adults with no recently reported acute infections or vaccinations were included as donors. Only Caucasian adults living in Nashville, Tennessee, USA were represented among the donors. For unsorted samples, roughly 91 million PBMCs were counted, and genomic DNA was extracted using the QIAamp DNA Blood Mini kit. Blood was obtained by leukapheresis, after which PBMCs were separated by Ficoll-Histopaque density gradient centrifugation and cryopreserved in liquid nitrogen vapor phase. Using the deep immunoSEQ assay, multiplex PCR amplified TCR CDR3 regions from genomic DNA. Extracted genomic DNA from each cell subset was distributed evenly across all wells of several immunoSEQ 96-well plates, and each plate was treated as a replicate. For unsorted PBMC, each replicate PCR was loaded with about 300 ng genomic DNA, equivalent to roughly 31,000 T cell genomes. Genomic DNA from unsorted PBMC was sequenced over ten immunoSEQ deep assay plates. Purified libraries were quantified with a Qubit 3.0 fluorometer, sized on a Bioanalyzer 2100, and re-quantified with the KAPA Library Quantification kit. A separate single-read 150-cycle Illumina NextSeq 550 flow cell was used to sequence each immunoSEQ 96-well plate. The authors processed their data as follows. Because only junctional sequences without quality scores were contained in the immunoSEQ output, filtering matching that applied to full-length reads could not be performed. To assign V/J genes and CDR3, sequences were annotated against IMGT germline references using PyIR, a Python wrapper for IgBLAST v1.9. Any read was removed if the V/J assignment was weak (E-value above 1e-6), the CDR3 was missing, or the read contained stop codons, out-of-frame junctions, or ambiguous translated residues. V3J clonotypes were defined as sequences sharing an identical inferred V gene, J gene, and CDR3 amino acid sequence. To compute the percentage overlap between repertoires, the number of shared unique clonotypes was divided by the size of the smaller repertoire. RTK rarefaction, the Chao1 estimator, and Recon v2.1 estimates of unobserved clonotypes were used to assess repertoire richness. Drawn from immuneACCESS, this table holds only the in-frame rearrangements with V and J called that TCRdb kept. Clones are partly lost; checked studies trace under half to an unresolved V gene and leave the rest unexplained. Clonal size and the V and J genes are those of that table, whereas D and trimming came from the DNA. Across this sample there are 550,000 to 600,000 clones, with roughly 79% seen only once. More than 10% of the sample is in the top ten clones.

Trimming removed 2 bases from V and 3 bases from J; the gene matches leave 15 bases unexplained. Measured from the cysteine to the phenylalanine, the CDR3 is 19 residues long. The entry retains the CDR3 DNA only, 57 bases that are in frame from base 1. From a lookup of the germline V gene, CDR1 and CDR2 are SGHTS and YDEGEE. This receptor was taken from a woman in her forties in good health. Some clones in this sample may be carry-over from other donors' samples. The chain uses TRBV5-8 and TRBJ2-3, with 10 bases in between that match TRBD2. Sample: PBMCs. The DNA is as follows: TGTGCCAGCAGCTTCCCACCATTACTAGCGGGAAATGGTACAGATACGCAGTATTTT. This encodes CASSFPPLLAGNGTDTQYF.